This is a list of T cell receptor beta chains from one sample in a study of blood T cell repertoires in COVID-19. TCRdb keeps only in-frame clones here, not all; method: immunoSEQ multiplex PCR. The sample has about 180,000 clones, 80% to 90% seen once. Sequenced input: peripheral blood. The receptors come from a human donor with active or convalescent COVID-19. The donor label of this sample is uncertain. The CDR3 runs from the conserved cysteine through the conserved F or W. D genes are given only for firm matches. Size is stated for part of the rows, as once, few or many counts, or as a class when the clone is expanded.

>.|TRBV18|TRBJ2-3|TRBD2
TGTGCCAGCTCACCCAACAGCGGGAGGGGAGATACGCAGTATTTT
CASSPNSGRGDTQYF
>.|TRBV30|TRBJ1-2|.
TGTGCCTGGAGTGTAAGGCAGGCCTGCACCTTC
CAWSVRQACTF
>.|TRBV19|TRBJ2-5|TRBD2
TGTGCCAGCAGGCTAGCGGGGGGGGAGACCCAGTACTTC
CASRLAGGETQYF
>.|TRBV5-5|TRBJ1-1|.
TGTGCCAGCAGCCGATCTCCAGGTTCCACTGAAGCTTTCTTT
CASSRSPGSTEAFF
>once|TRBV7-9|TRBJ2-2|.
TGTGCCAGCAGCTTTCCGCGGGGGGAGCTGTTTTTT
CASSFPRGELFF
>.|TRBV5-5|TRBJ1-5|.
TGTGCCAGCAGCTTGGAATTACACACTACAGGGAATCAGCCCCAGCATTTT
CASSLELHTTGNQPQHF
>.|TRBV5-4|TRBJ1-2|.
TGTGCCAGCAGCCCGGACAGAAACTATGGCTACACCTTC
CASSPDRNYGYTF
>.|TRBV30|TRBJ2-6|.
TGTGCCTGGATCCTAGACCACTCTGGGGCCAACGTCCTGACTTTC
CAWILDHSGANVLTF
>many|TRBV5-1|TRBJ2-7|.
TGCGCCAGCAGCTTGGATTCAGGGTGGTCGGGCGAGCAGTACTTC
CASSLDSGWSGEQYF
>.|TRBV3-1/TRBV3-2|TRBJ1-5|TRBD1
TGTGCCAGCAACCGGGACAGCCCTCATCAGCCCCAGCATTTT
CASNRDSPHQPQHF
>.|TRBV6-5|TRBJ2-7|TRBD2
TGTGCCAGCAAGACTAGCGGACCCTCCTACGAGCAGTACTTC
CASKTSGPSYEQYF
>.|TRBV12-3/TRBV12-4|TRBJ1-2|.
TGTGCCAGCAGCCCCGGGAGGAGCTATGGCTACACCTTC
CASSPGRSYGYTF
>.|TRBV10-3|TRBJ1-3|.
TGTGCCATCAGTGAGTCGATTCGCCGGACTGAGGCTGGAAACACCATATATTTT
CAISESIRRTEAGNTIYF
>many|TRBV30|TRBJ1-1|.
TGTGCCTGGATCAGGTCCACTGAAGCTTTCTTT
CAWIRSTEAFF
>.|TRBV19|TRBJ1-5|.
TGTGCCAGTAGTATGTACAGGGTTGGAAGCAATCAGCCCCAGCATTTT
CASSMYRVGSNQPQHF
>.|TRBV7-9|TRBJ2-5|TRBD1
TGTGCCAGCAAACCGACAGGGAGTGTAGGGGAGACCCAGTACTTC
CASKPTGSVGETQYF
>.|TRBV6-5|TRBJ1-6|TRBD1
TGTGCCAGCAGCCTCGGACAGGGTAGTAATTCACCCCTCCACTTT
CASSLGQGSNSPLHF
>.|TRBV4-3|TRBJ1-4|TRBD1
TGCGCCAGCAGCCAGGACAGGGGGTCAACTAATGAAAAACTGTTTTTT
CASSQDRGSTNEKLFF